This T cell receptor (beta chain) was found in a study of response to subunit inactivated influenza vaccine. Points from the study as a whole: The authors suggested that every seasonal influenza vaccination recruits few new T cells.

Turning to this clonotype: Antigen unknown.

MiXCR, run by TCRdb on the RT-PCR reads, gives a single entry per CDR3 protein. The sample shows fewer than 700,000 distinct CDR3 sequences, under 15% of them seen only once. Germline CDR1 reads SGHTA; CDR2 reads FQGNSA. V lost 0 bases and J lost 2, with 8 bases in between. This CDR3 is 15 amino acids long. This sequence was found in a man aged 45-60 years who received an inactivated influenza vaccine. The sample in question was PBMCs from blood, obtained around seven weeks after vaccination. The chain carries TRBV7-2 and TRBJ1-3; D gene uncertain. Written as DNA, the CDR3 is TGTGCCAGCAGCTTAGCAGGGTCCCCTGGAAACACCATATATTTT. Protein sequence: CASSLAGSPGNTIYF.